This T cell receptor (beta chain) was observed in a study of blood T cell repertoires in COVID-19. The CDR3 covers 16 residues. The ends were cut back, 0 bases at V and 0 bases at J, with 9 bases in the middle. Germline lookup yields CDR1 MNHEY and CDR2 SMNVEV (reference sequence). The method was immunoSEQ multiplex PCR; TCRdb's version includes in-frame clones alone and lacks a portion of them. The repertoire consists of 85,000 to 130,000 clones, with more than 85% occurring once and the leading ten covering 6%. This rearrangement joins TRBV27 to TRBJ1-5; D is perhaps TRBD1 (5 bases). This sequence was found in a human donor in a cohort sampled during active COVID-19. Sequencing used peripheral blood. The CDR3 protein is CASSLSGQNSNQPQHF. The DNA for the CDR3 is TGTGCCAGCAGTTTATCGGGGCAGAATAGCAATCAGCCCCAGCATTTT.